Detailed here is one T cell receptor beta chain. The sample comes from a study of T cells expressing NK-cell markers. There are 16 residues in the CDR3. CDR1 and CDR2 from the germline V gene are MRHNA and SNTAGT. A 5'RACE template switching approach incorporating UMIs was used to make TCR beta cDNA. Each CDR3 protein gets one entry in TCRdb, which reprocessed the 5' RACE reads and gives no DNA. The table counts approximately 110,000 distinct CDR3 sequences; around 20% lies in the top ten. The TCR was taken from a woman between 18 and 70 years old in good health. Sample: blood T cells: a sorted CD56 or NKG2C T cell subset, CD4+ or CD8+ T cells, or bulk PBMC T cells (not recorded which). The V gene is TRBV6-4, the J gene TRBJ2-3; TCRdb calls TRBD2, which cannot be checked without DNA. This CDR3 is CASSAVIGGGTDTQYF.